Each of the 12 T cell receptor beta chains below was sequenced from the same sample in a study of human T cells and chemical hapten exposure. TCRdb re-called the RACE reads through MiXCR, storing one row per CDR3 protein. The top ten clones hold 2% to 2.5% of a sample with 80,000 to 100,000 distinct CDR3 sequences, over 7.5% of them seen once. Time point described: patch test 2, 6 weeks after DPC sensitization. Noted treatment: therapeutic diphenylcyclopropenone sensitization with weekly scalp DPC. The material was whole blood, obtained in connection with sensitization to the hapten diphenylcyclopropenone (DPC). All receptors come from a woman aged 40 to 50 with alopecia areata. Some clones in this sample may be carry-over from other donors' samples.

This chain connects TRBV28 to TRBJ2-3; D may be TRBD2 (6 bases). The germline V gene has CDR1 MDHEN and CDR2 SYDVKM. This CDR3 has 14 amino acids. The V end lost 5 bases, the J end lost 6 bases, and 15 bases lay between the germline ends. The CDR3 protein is CASSPRLEADTQYF. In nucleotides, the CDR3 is TGTGCCAGCAGTCCCCGACTAGAAGCCGATACGCAGTATTTT.

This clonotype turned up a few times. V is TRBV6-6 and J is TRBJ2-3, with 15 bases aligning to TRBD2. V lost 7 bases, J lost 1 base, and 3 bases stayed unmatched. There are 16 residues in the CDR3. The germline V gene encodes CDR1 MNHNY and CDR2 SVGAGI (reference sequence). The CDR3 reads CASMGLAGGGTDTQYF. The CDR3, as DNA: TGTGCCAGCATGGGACTAGCGGGAGGCGGCACAGATACGCAGTATTTT.

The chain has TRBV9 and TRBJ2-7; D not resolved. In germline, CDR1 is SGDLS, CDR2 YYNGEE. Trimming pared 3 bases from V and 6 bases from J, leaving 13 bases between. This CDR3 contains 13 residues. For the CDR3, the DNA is TGTGCCAGCAGCGGAGCGTTTTGGGGCGAGCAGTACTTC. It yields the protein CASSGAFWGEQYF.

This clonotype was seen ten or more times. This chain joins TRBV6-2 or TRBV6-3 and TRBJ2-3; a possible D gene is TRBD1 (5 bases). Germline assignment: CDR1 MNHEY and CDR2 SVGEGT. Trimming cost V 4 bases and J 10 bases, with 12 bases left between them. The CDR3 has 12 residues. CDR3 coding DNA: TGTGCCAGCAGTTTTACAGGTGTAGCGCAGTATTTT. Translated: CASSFTGVAQYF.

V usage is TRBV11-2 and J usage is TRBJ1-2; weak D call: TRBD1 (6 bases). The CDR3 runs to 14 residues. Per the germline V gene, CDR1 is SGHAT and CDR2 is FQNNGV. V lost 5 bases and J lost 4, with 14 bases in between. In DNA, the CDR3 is TGTGCCAGCAGCACCGCACCGACAGGCTATGGCTACACCTTC. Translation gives CASSTAPTGYGYTF.

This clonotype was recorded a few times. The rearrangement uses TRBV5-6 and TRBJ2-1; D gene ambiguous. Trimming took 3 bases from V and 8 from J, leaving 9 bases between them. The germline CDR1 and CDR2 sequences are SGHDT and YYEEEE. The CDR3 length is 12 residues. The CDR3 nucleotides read TGTGCCAGCAGCTCCACCGGTGATGAGCAGTTCTTC. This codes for CASSSTGDEQFF.

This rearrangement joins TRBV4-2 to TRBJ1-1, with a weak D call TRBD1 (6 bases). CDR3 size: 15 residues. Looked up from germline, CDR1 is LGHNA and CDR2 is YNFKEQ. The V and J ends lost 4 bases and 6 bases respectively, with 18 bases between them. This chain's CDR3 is CASSPGQDRSAEAFF. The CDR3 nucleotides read TGTGCCAGCAGCCCGGGTCAAGACAGGAGCGCTGAAGCTTTCTTT.

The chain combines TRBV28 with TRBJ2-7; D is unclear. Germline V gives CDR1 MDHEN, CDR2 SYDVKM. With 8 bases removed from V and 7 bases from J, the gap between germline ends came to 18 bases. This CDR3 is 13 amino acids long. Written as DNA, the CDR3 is TGTGCCAGCGGGTCGGGCGGCTTACCTGAGCAGTACTTC. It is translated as CASGSGGLPEQYF.

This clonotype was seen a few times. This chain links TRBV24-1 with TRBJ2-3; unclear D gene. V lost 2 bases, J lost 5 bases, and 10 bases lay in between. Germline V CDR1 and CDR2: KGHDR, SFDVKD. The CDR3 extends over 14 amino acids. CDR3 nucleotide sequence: TGTGCCACCAGTGATTCGATGGTGGGAGATACGCAGTATTTT. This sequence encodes CATSDSMVGDTQYF.

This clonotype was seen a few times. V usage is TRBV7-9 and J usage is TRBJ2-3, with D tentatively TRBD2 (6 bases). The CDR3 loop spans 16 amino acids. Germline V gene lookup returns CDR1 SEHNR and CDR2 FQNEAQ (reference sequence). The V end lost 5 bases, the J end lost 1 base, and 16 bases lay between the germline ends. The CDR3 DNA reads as TGTGCCAGCAGCGGCGGTACTAGCAGTGGCACAGATACGCAGTATTTT. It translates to CASSGGTSSGTDTQYF.

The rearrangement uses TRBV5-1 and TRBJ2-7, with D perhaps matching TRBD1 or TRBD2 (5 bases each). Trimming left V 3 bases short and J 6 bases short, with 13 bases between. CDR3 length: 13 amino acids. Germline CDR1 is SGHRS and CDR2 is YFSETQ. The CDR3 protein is CASSSSGTGEQYF. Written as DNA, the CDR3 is TGCGCCAGCAGCTCCTCGGGGACCGGCGAGCAGTACTTC.

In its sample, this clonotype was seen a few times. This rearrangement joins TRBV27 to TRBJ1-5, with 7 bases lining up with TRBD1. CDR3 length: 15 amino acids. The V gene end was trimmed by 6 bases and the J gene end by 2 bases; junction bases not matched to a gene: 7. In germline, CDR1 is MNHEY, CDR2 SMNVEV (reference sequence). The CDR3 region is CASRKTGSRNQPQHF. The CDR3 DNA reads TGTGCCAGCAGAAAGACAGGGAGCCGCAATCAGCCCCAGCATTTT.